The 15 T cell receptor beta chains given below trace back to one sample, sequenced in a study of T-cell memory formation after mild COVID-19 (dated by TCRdb to the early 2020s). Libraries were prepared through 5' RACE. Sequencer: Illumina NovaSeq 6000. Using fastp at Q25 and MiXCR, TCRdb reprocessed the public reads and kept productive beta chains. For every CDR3 protein sequence, its rows merge into one entry that carries the most common genes and DNA. The sample contains 95,000 to 120,000 distinct CDR3 sequences, about 20% of them found a single time. Of the sample, approximately 41% is held by the ten largest clones. Source material: PBMCs or a T cell subset sorted from them (not recorded which). These receptor sequences come from a man in his late teens or twenties who had mild COVID-19 (a few samples of this study predate the infection). The sample titles of this study are shuffled in the database, so cell type and time point are left out; the donor was told from shared clones.

V gene TRBV4-1 combines with J gene TRBJ1-1, with D perhaps TRBD1 (6 bases). CDR1 MGHRA and CDR2 YSYEKL come from the germline V gene. Trimming stripped 4 bases from V and 4 bases from J, with 22 bases between. CDR3 length equals 17 residues. The CDR3 DNA reads TGCGCCAGCAGCCCGAAATTCGGCGGGGGGGCAGGCACTGAAGCTTTCTTT. It specifies CASSPKFGGGAGTEAFF.

This chain connects TRBV7-8 to TRBJ1-5; D remains unclear. Trimming shortened V by 1 base and J by 4 bases, and 5 bases separated the two germline ends. The CDR3 extends over 13 amino acids. Germline values: CDR1 SGHVS, CDR2 FQNEAQ. The CDR3 reads CASSLGPNQPQHF. The CDR3 DNA follows: TGTGCCAGCAGCTTAGGTCCGAATCAGCCCCAGCATTTT. The whole variable domain, remainder taken from reference TRBV7-8 and TRBJ1-5, is GAGVSQSPRYKVAKRGQDVALRCDPISGHVSLFWYQQALGQGPEFLTYFQNEAQLDKSGLPSDRFFAERPEGSVSTLKIQRTQQEDSAVYLCASSLGPNQPQHFGDGTRLSIL.

The chain uses TRBV3-1 and TRBJ2-7, with a possible D match to TRBD1 (7 bases). Germline CDR1 reads LGHDT; CDR2 reads YNNKEL (reference sequence). Trimming left V 5 bases short and J 2 bases short, with 13 bases between. This CDR3 comprises 14 residues. The CDR3 loop reads CASSTRDSPYEQYV. CDR3 sequence (DNA): TGTGCCAGCAGCACGCGGGACAGCCCCTACGAGCAGTACGTC.

This chain joins TRBV5-1 and TRBJ1-1; D not resolved. Germline CDR1 and CDR2: SGHRS and YFSETQ. The CDR3 has 16 residues. The germline V and J ends were trimmed by 0 bases and 0 bases, with 12 bases remaining between them. CDR3 residues: CASSLVSASMNTEAFF. In DNA, the CDR3 is TGCGCCAGCAGCTTGGTATCAGCCAGTATGAACACTGAAGCTTTCTTT. The whole variable domain, filled in from reference TRBV5-1 and TRBJ1-1, reads KAGVTQTPRYLIKTRGQQVTLSCSPISGHRSVSWYQQTPGQGLQFLFEYFSETQRNKGNFPGRFSGRQFSNSRSEMNVSTLELGDSALYLCASSLVSASMNTEAFFGQGTRLTVV.

This clonotype was counted a few times. This chain joins TRBV29-1 and TRBJ2-5; the D gene is possibly TRBD1 (5 bases). Per the germline V gene, CDR1 is SQVTM and CDR2 is ANQGSEA. Trimming removed 6 bases at V and 6 bases at J, with 14 bases between. The CDR3 length is 12 residues. Here the CDR3 DNA reads TGCAGCGTAGGGGCTGGGCTTCAGACCCAGTACTTC. This codes for CSVGAGLQTQYF.

This chain links TRBV4-2 with TRBJ2-3, with D possibly matching TRBD2 (5 bases). This CDR3 is built from 14 residues. CDR1 is LGHNA, CDR2 YNFKEQ, per germline. The V end was cut by 4 bases, the J end by 5 bases, with 13 bases between. CDR3 region: CASSPLGVQDTQYF. Written as DNA, the CDR3 is TGTGCCAGCAGCCCCCTGGGAGTGCAAGATACGCAGTATTTT.

The CDR3 DNA is TGTGCCAGCAGCGTAGGAGGAGGGGCCTTAGACGAGCAGTACTTC. Protein: CASSVGGGALDEQYF. The chain couples TRBV9 to TRBJ2-7; possible D gene TRBD2, 6 bases. Germline assignment: CDR1 SGDLS and CDR2 YYNGEE. V was trimmed by 0 bases and J by 5 bases, leaving 15 bases between them. This CDR3 spans 15 amino acids.

This clonotype was counted a few times. This chain joins TRBV27 and TRBJ2-3, with TRBD2 matching over 14 bases. Germline CDR1 reads MNHEY; CDR2 reads SMNVEV (reference sequence). The CDR3 loop spans 18 amino acids. J was trimmed by 4 bases and V by 4 bases; bases with no gene match: 10. CDR3 DNA sequence: TGTGCCAGCAGTTCTCCGGGACTAGCGGGGGACCTTGCAGATACGCAGTATTTT. Translation gives CASSSPGLAGDLADTQYF.

The chain links TRBV4-3 to TRBJ2-2; D might be TRBD2 (5 bases). The length of the CDR3 is 15 residues. The ends were cut back, 1 base at V and 6 bases at J, with 12 bases in the middle. The V gene's germline CDR1 is LGHNA and CDR2 YSLEER. CDR3 region: CASSQGGSGSGELFF. CDR3 bases: TGCGCCAGCAGCCAAGGAGGTTCGGGGTCCGGGGAGCTGTTTTTT.

This chain connects TRBV5-6 to TRBJ1-6; D uncertain. Trimming took off 0 bases at V and 8 bases at J, with 12 bases between the two ends. There are 15 residues in the CDR3. CDR1 is SGHDT and CDR2 is YYEEEE in the germline V gene. CDR3 loop: CASSLDRAGDSPLHF. CDR3 bases: TGTGCCAGCAGCTTGGACCGGGCCGGGGATTCACCCCTCCACTTT.

This clonotype has at least ten counts. CDR3 DNA: TGCGCCAGCAGCTTGGTTTCGGTAAACTATGGCTACACCTTC. Translating it yields CASSLVSVNYGYTF. The chain employs TRBV5-1 and TRBJ1-2, with unresolved D. The germline gives CDR1 SGHRS, CDR2 YFSETQ. The ends were cut back, 0 bases at V and 2 bases at J, with 8 bases in the middle. There are 14 residues in the CDR3.

This clonotype was seen only a few times. The chain joins TRBV27 to TRBJ2-5; no definite D call. The CDR3 covers 14 residues. From germline, CDR1 is MNHEY and CDR2 SMNVEV (reference sequence). V lost 0 bases, J lost 9 bases, and 14 bases lay in between. In DNA form, the CDR3 reads TGTGCCAGCAGTTTATCGTCTGCCGCATGGGCCCAGTACTTC. This encodes CASSLSSAAWAQYF.

This clonotype was counted only a few times. The rearrangement links TRBV4-3 to TRBJ2-7; D is undetermined. Germline V CDR1 and CDR2: LGHNA, YSLEER. The V end lost 0 bases, the J end lost 4 bases, and 10 bases lay between the germline ends. The CDR3 runs 14 residues. The CDR3 spells CASSQDLGSYEQYF. CDR3 nucleotides: TGCGCCAGCAGCCAAGATCTCGGCAGTTACGAGCAGTACTTC.

J is TRBJ2-3 and V is TRBV5-1, with TRBD2 as a possible D gene (6 bases). V was pared by 0 bases and J by 1 base, with 15 bases between. CDR1 SGHRS and CDR2 YFSETQ come from the germline V gene. The CDR3 loop spans 17 amino acids. The CDR3 is CASSLGETASGTDTQYF. The CDR3 nucleotides are TGCGCCAGCAGCTTGGGGGAAACGGCTAGCGGCACAGATACGCAGTATTTT.

This clonotype turned up a few times. This sequence joins TRBV7-2 and TRBJ1-6, with D hard to call. CDR3 length: 15 residues. V lost 0 bases, J lost 7 bases, and 10 bases lay in between. Germline CDR1 and CDR2: SGHTA and FQGNSA. Here the CDR3 reads CASSLAPMGNSPLHF. The CDR3 DNA sequence: TGTGCCAGCAGCTTAGCGCCGATGGGCAATTCACCCCTCCACTTT.